A selection of T cell receptor beta chains follows, all from one sample in a study of T cell changes during pregnancy in multiple sclerosis. The table came from immunoSEQ multiplex PCR; TCRdb's copy has only in-frame clones and leaves some out. The table lists 65,000 to 80,000 clones, 90% to 95% of them singletons. This specimen was CD4+ T cells from peripheral blood mononuclear cells, taken before pregnancy. These TCRs come from a female donor with multiple sclerosis, enrolled in a pregnancy study. Each CDR3 is given with its conserved first and last residue. Fields, in order: V gene, J gene, D gene, CDR3 DNA, CDR3 protein. A D gene is named only where the DNA matches it firmly.

TRBV25-1	TRBJ1-4	TRBD1	TGTGCCAGCAGTGAACTAGTCCCGGGACAGGGGATTAATGAAAAACTGTTTTTT	CASSELVPGQGINEKLFF
TRBV7-9	TRBJ2-1	NA	TGTGCCAGCAGCTTAGCCTCCCAGGGCCGCACCTACAATGAGCAGTTCTTC	CASSLASQGRTYNEQFF
TRBV19	TRBJ2-7	NA	TGTGCCAGTAGCTCGGGGGGCGGCGGGAGCTCCTACGAGCAGTACTTC	CASSSGGGGSSYEQYF
TRBV2	TRBJ2-3	NA	TGTGCCAGCACCCGGGAGAGGAGAGGCACAGATACGCAGTATTTT	CASTRERRGTDTQYF
TRBV15	TRBJ2-3	NA	TGTGCCACCAGCAGAGACCTGGGCGCAGATACGCAGTATTTT	CATSRDLGADTQYF
TRBV6-4	TRBJ2-7	TRBD1	TGTGCCAGCAGTTTAGATGGGACAGGGAACTACGAGCAGTACTTC	CASSLDGTGNYEQYF
TRBV30	TRBJ2-1	TRBD1	TGTACCTGGAGGACAGGGAGCTCCTACAATGAGCAGTTCTTC	CTWRTGSSYNEQFF
TRBV6-6	TRBJ2-1	TRBD1	TGTGCCAGCAGGTCTTTGTCCGGACAGGTGCAGTTCTTC	CASRSLSGQVQFF
TRBV7-9	TRBJ2-5	NA	TGTGCCAGCAGCTCGGGACTGTCACAAGAGACCCAGTACTTC	CASSSGLSQETQYF
TRBV2	TRBJ2-3	NA	TGTGCCAGCGCGGGGCCCCCGGCCACAGATACGCAGTATTTT	CASAGPPATDTQYF
TRBV5-1	TRBJ1-1	TRBD1	TGCGCCAGCAGCTCGACAGGGGGCAACACTGAAGCTTTCTTT	CASSSTGGNTEAFF
TRBV9	TRBJ1-3	NA	TGTGCCAGCAGCCCTCCAGGGATCTCTGGAAACACCATATATTTT	CASSPPGISGNTIYF
TRBV4-1	TRBJ2-7	TRBD2	TGCGCCAGCAGCCGACATACTAGCGGAGATCCCTACGAGCAGTACTTC	CASSRHTSGDPYEQYF
TRBV27	TRBJ2-2	TRBD1	TGTGCCACTCGACAGGGGTCAAACACCGGGGAGCTGTTTTTT	CATRQGSNTGELFF
TRBV30	TRBJ1-3	NA	TGTGCCTGGAGTGTAACAGGTTCTGGAAACACCATATATTTT	CAWSVTGSGNTIYF